The 30 T cell receptor beta chains in this list originate from one sample, sequenced in a study of T cells in Graves' hyperthyroidism and ophthalmopathy. Amplified TCR beta CDR3 regions came from RNA transcripts. The TCR CDR3 was amplified in a first-round RT-PCR using the HTBI primer set. TCRdb processed the multiplex PCR reads anew with MiXCR; each CDR3 protein has one entry. The top ten clones hold roughly 5.7% of a sample with hundreds of thousands of distinct CDR3 sequences, 11% to 15% of them seen once. Sequencing was done on a sample of blood. The receptor set was obtained from a woman aged 25 to 45 with Graves' hyperthyroidism that later progressed to Graves' ophthalmopathy.

In this sample, this clonotype turned up many times. V is TRBV6-1 and J is TRBJ1-1; no reliable D call. The CDR3 has 16 amino acids. Germline CDR1 reads MNHNS; CDR2 reads SASEGT. The ends were cut back, 0 bases at V and 1 base at J, with 12 bases in the middle. CDR3 loop: CASSEAWTPKNTEAFF. The CDR3 DNA is TGTGCCAGCAGTGAAGCTTGGACCCCCAAGAACACTGAAGCTTTCTTT.

In this sample, this clonotype turned up many times. The rearrangement uses TRBV11-3 and TRBJ2-1; a weak D match, TRBD1 (6 bases). Germline CDR1 is SGHNT and CDR2 is YENEEA. The CDR3 consists of 14 residues. V was shortened by 5 bases and J by 2 bases, with 10 bases between the two germline ends. CDR3 amino acids: CASSVSGAYNEQFF. The CDR3, as DNA: TGTGCCAGCAGCGTCTCAGGGGCCTACAATGAGCAGTTCTTC.

This clonotype was counted only a few times. The chain has TRBV4-2 and TRBJ1-1; D perhaps matches TRBD1 (6 bases). CDR1 and CDR2 (germline): LGHNA, YNFKEQ. The CDR3 has 14 amino acids. Trimming pared 1 base from V and 8 bases from J, leaving 14 bases between. The chain's CDR3 is CASSQGGMGAEAFF. The CDR3 nucleotides read TGTGCCAGCAGCCAAGGGGGAATGGGGGCAGAAGCTTTCTTT.

The chain carries TRBV12-3 or TRBV12-4 and TRBJ1-1; possibly TRBD1 for D (5 bases). Trimming removed 7 bases at V and 1 base at J, with 16 bases between. The length of the CDR3 is 15 residues. Written as DNA, the CDR3 is TGTGCCAGCACCCTAGGGCTGGGGGAGAACACTGAAGCTTTCTTT. Protein product: CASTLGLGENTEAFF.

This chain links TRBV24-1 with TRBJ1-2; 10 bases agree with TRBD1. The CDR3 covers 14 residues. The germline V gene has CDR1 KGHDR and CDR2 SFDVKD. V lost 5 bases to trimming and J lost 6 bases; unmatched junction nucleotides: 5. The CDR3 is CATSGEGTGDGYTF. In DNA form, the CDR3 reads TGTGCCACCAGTGGGGAAGGGACAGGGGATGGCTACACCTTC.

This chain uses TRBV20-1 with TRBJ2-7; D possibly matches TRBD1 or TRBD2 (5 bases each). This CDR3 spans 13 amino acids. V was cut by 5 bases and J by 4 bases, with 15 bases left in between. CDR1 is DFQATT and CDR2 is SNEGSKA in the germline V gene (reference sequence). The CDR3 region has the DNA TGCAGTGCTGAACCCCGGGGCATATACGAGCAGTACTTC. It specifies CSAEPRGIYEQYF.

The table lists this clonotype with a few counts. The chain's CDR3 is CASSQDGLAGVDGELFF. CDR3 nucleotide sequence: TGTGCCAGCAGCCAAGATGGACTAGCGGGAGTTGATGGGGAGCTGTTTTTT. The chain employs TRBV3-1 and TRBJ2-2; 13 nucleotides align to TRBD2. The V and J ends lost 0 bases and 8 bases, in that order; junction bases with no gene match: 6. CDR3 length: 17 residues. Germline lookup yields CDR1 LGHDT and CDR2 YNNKEL (reference sequence).

This clonotype was detected a few times. This chain connects TRBV7-3 to TRBJ1-2, with a weak D call TRBD1 (5 bases). The CDR3 length is 15 residues. V lost 0 bases and J 8 bases, leaving 16 bases between the germline ends. CDR1 is SGHTA and CDR2 is FQGTGA in the germline V gene. Here the CDR3 reads CASSLTTGSGEGYTF. Written as DNA, the CDR3 is TGTGCCAGCAGCTTAACGACGGGTTCGGGGGAAGGCTACACCTTC.

This clonotype came up many times. The CDR3 DNA sequence: TGTGCCAGCTCACCACGGGATGAGCAGTTCTTC. Protein sequence: CASSPRDEQFF. The rearrangement uses TRBV18 and TRBJ2-1; D gene uncertain. This CDR3 has 11 residues. Germline values: CDR1 KGHSH, CDR2 LQKENI. Trimming removed 1 base at V and 8 bases at J, with 3 bases between.

Notes on this clonotype: A much larger clone sits a single nucleotide away, making a read error possible. The chain recombines TRBV3-1 with TRBJ2-1; 10 bases map to TRBD2. V lost 1 base, J lost 4 bases, and 13 bases stayed unmatched. This CDR3 spans 19 amino acids. CDR1 LGHDT and CDR2 YNNKEL come from the germline V gene (reference sequence). CDR3 sequence: CASSQVGTSASGPYNEQFF. The CDR3 DNA follows: TGTGCCAGCAGCCAAGTTGGGACTAGCGCGAGCGGGCCATACAATGAGCAGTTCTTC.

This clonotype occurred a few times. J is TRBJ2-7 and V is TRBV4-2; D is uncertain. Germline CDR1 is LGHNA and CDR2 is YNFKEQ. The CDR3 sequence is 16 residues long. Trimming cost V 2 bases and J 0 bases, with 14 bases left between them. The CDR3 DNA reads TGTGCCAGCAGCCAAATGACGGGCCTAAGCTCCTACGAGCAGTACTTC. It translates to CASSQMTGLSSYEQYF.

The genes are TRBV6-1 and TRBJ2-7, with a weak D call TRBD1 (6 bases). This CDR3 has 11 amino acids. Germline-derived CDR1 and CDR2 are MNHNS and SASEGT. Trimming took 10 bases from V and 5 from J, leaving 12 bases between them. This CDR3 reads CATSQGHEQYF. The CDR3 DNA sequence: TGTGCCACCTCACAGGGACACGAGCAGTACTTC.

The genes are TRBV20-1 and TRBJ2-1; 9 nucleotides match TRBD2. The V gene's germline CDR1 is DFQATT and CDR2 SNEGSKA (reference sequence). The CDR3 loop spans 12 amino acids. The V segment lost 6 bases and the J segment 7 bases; nucleotides outside the gene matches: 4. The CDR3 spells CSARTSANEQFF. The CDR3 DNA reads TGCAGTGCCAGGACTAGCGCTAATGAGCAGTTCTTC.

This clonotype was found many times. The chain recombines TRBV30 with TRBJ1-1; D ambiguous. This CDR3 comprises 12 residues. Deletions cut 2 bases from V and 0 bases from J, with 4 bases between. CDR1 GTSNPN and CDR2 SVGIG come from the germline V gene (reference sequence). The CDR3 region has the DNA TGTGCCTGGAGTTTTATGAACACTGAAGCTTTCTTT. Protein product: CAWSFMNTEAFF.

This chain links TRBV5-1 with TRBJ2-6, with 7 bases that match TRBD1. The CDR3 spans 18 residues. CDR1 and CDR2 from the germline V gene are SGHRS and YFSETQ. J was trimmed by 0 bases and V by 4 bases; bases with no gene match: 10. The CDR3, as DNA: TGCGCCAGCAGCGCCGGGACAGCCTATTACTCTGGGGCCAACGTCCTGACTTTC. This codes for CASSAGTAYYSGANVLTF.

The chain employs TRBV6-5 and TRBJ2-3, with D perhaps being TRBD1 or TRBD2 (5 bases each). Germline V CDR1 and CDR2: MNHEY, SVGAGI. V was pared by 0 bases and J by 3 bases, with 28 bases between. CDR3 length: 21 residues. CDR3 in DNA: TGTGCCAGCAGTTACTCTACAATTTTGGGGAGAACAGGCCGGAGAACAGATACGCAGTATTTT. It yields the protein CASSYSTILGRTGRRTDTQYF.

The rearrangement links TRBV6-1 to TRBJ1-4, with TRBD1 as a possible D gene (5 bases). The CDR3 contains 13 residues. Germline V lookup: CDR1 MNHNS, CDR2 SASEGT. Trimming took off 6 bases at V and 6 bases at J, with 11 bases between the two ends. Written as DNA, the CDR3 is TGTGCCAGCAGGGGGCTTCTGGATGAAAAACTGTTTTTT. Translation: CASRGLLDEKLFF.

The chain couples TRBV6-5 to TRBJ2-2; D gene ambiguous. This CDR3 is built from 16 residues. Germline V gives CDR1 MNHEY, CDR2 SVGAGI. V was trimmed by 0 bases and J by 1 base, leaving 9 bases between them. The CDR3: CASSYSRGRNTGELFF. DNA of the CDR3: TGTGCCAGCAGTTACTCGAGAGGACGGAACACCGGGGAGCTGTTTTTT.

In its sample, this clonotype was seen many times. The chain employs TRBV6-2 or TRBV6-3 and TRBJ1-2; D ambiguous. Per the germline V gene, CDR1 is MNHEY and CDR2 is SVGEGT. The CDR3 extends over 12 amino acids. Trimming took 6 bases from V and 4 from J, leaving 9 bases between them. CDR3 nucleotides: TGTGCCAGCAGCAGCTTCGTCTATGGCTACACCTTC. As protein: CASSSFVYGYTF.

The chain employs TRBV9 and TRBJ1-6, with D unclear. CDR1 and CDR2 (germline): SGDLS, YYNGEE. This CDR3 comprises 17 residues. V was shortened by 4 bases and J by 7 bases, with 21 bases between the two germline ends. The CDR3 loop reads CASSKGNPMNGNSPLHF. CDR3 bases: TGTGCCAGCAGCAAAGGCAATCCGATGAATGGGAATTCACCCCTCCACTTT.

This clonotype was seen repeatedly, ten times or more. V gene TRBV6-1 combines with J gene TRBJ1-5; D is unclear. The germline V gene has CDR1 MNHNS and CDR2 SASEGT. The CDR3 has 16 residues. V shed 1 base and J shed 0 bases, with 10 bases lying between them. The CDR3 DNA is TGTGCCAGCAGTGAAGGTACTCACGTTAGCAATCAGCCCCAGCATTTT. Amino acid sequence: CASSEGTHVSNQPQHF.

For this clonotype: A read error may be the cause here, since a much bigger clone is one base away. V is TRBV18 and J is TRBJ2-3; no firm D call. Germline assignment: CDR1 KGHSH and CDR2 LQKENI. The V and J ends lost 0 bases and 0 bases respectively, with 10 bases between them. The CDR3 is 16 amino acids. The CDR3 bases are TGTGCCAGCTCACCACCGCTGCACTTCAGCACAGATACGCAGTATTTT. Its translation: CASSPPLHFSTDTQYF.

The DNA for the CDR3 is TGCAGTGCACGGGAACTACAAGAGACCCAGTACTTC. It encodes CSARELQETQYF. The chain uses TRBV20-1 and TRBJ2-5; the D gene is possibly TRBD2 (5 bases). CDR1 DFQATT and CDR2 SNEGSKA come from the germline V gene (reference sequence). The CDR3 is 12 amino acids. V lost 6 bases and J lost 2, with 10 bases in between.

This clonotype has a handful of counts. This chain uses TRBV6-1 with TRBJ2-3, with D possibly being TRBD1 (5 bases). Trimming shortened V by 5 bases and J by 6 bases, and 21 bases separated the two germline ends. Germline V lookup: CDR1 MNHNS, CDR2 SASEGT. The CDR3 consists of 16 residues. The CDR3 nucleotides are TGTGCCAGCAGTCCCCGAGCGAATACTCCAGGGGATACGCAGTATTTT. Protein product: CASSPRANTPGDTQYF.

This clonotype came up many times. V and J are TRBV27 and TRBJ1-2, with 9 positions matching TRBD1. CDR3 length: 15 residues. V trimming: 6 bases; J trimming: 3 bases; junction bases outside the gene matches: 8. Per the germline V gene, CDR1 is MNHEY and CDR2 is SMNVEV (reference sequence). CDR3 region: CASSSPGQGYYGYTF. CDR3 in DNA: TGTGCCAGCAGCTCACCGGGACAGGGCTACTATGGCTACACCTTC.

This clonotype occurred many times. The J gene is TRBJ2-6, the V gene TRBV20-1; 12 nucleotides match TRBD1. This CDR3 contains 18 residues. After removal of 2 bases from V and 4 bases from J, the junction contained 9 bases not matched to a gene. Germline assignment: CDR1 DFQATT and CDR2 SNEGSKA (reference sequence). The CDR3 DNA follows: TGCAGTGCTAGATCAGAGGGACAGGGGGCCTCGGGGGCCAACGTCCTGACTTTC. It codes for CSARSEGQGASGANVLTF.

This clonotype came up many times. The chain is built from TRBV5-1 and TRBJ2-1, with 9 positions matching TRBD2. The ends lost 0 bases at V and 5 bases at J; junction bases unmatched: 3. CDR3 length: 15 amino acids. Germline V CDR1 and CDR2: SGHRS, YFSETQ. The CDR3 sequence is CASSLAGTSNNEQFF. As DNA, the CDR3 is TGCGCCAGCAGCTTGGCCGGGACTAGCAACAATGAGCAGTTCTTC.

This rearrangement joins TRBV20-1 to TRBJ2-1; D may be TRBD2 (6 bases). The CDR3 sequence is 15 residues long. Per germline, CDR1 DFQATT and CDR2 SNEGSKA (reference sequence). The V gene lost 6 bases and the J gene lost 5 bases, with 20 bases spanning the gap. CDR3 nucleotides: TGCAGTGCCAACCCACTAGCTAGTGTAGACAATGAGCAGTTCTTC. Amino acids: CSANPLASVDNEQFF.

This chain links TRBV20-1 with TRBJ1-5; no firm D call. CDR1 is DFQATT and CDR2 is SNEGSKA in the germline V gene (reference sequence). The V end lost 3 bases, the J end lost 5 bases, and 14 bases lay between the germline ends. The CDR3 has 14 amino acids. The CDR3 DNA is TGCAGTGCTAGGGCCCCGGGGTCGGATCAGCCCCAGCATTTT. It codes for CSARAPGSDQPQHF.

This clonotype was observed at least ten times. The chain has TRBV11-2 and TRBJ2-1; D call uncertain. The ends were cut back, 6 bases at V and 2 bases at J, with 11 bases in the middle. The CDR3 covers 14 residues. Germline assignment: CDR1 SGHAT and CDR2 FQNNGV. The DNA of the CDR3 is TGTGCCAGCAGGCCCCCACACACCTACAATGAGCAGTTCTTC. Translation: CASRPPHTYNEQFF. Together with reference TRBV11-2 and TRBJ2-1, the CDR3 gives the full variable domain: EAGVAQSPRYKIIEKRQSVAFWCNPISGHATLYWYQQILGQGPKLLIQFQNNGVVDDSQLPKDRFSAERLKGVDSTLKIQPAKLEDSAVYLCASRPPHTYNEQFFGPGTRLTVL.